The 11 T cell receptor beta chains reported below all come from one sample, sequenced in a study of blood T cell repertoires in COVID-19. Clones were sequenced by immunoSEQ multiplex PCR, and TCRdb holds only the in-frame ones, with some missing. Of about 200,000 clones detected, approximately 87% appear once; the ten largest clones hold 6.2%. The sample comprised peripheral blood. The receptors come from a man aged 55 to 69 who had recovered from COVID-19.

This clone occurred a few times. The V gene is TRBV28, the J gene TRBJ1-1; the D is unclear. Per germline, CDR1 MDHEN and CDR2 SYDVKM. Trimming shortened V by 2 bases and J by 7 bases, and 8 bases separated the two germline ends. The CDR3 length is 12 residues. The CDR3 DNA follows: TGTGCCAGCAGTTTAGGGCAATTTGAAGCTTTCTTT. Its translation: CASSLGQFEAFF.

The chain links TRBV9 to TRBJ2-5; tentatively, D is TRBD1 (6 bases). Deletions cut 4 bases from V and 5 bases from J, with 21 bases between. Germline values: CDR1 SGDLS, CDR2 YYNGEE. This CDR3 contains 16 residues. Written as DNA, the CDR3 is TGTGCCAGCAGCCTTCAACCAGGGCAGGGGCAGGAGACCCAGTACTTC. Its translation is CASSLQPGQGQETQYF.

This rearrangement joins TRBV15 to TRBJ1-1; 7 positions match TRBD1. Trimming took 0 bases from V and 10 from J; bases not matched to a gene: 5. This CDR3 has 13 residues. Germline V gives CDR1 LNHNV, CDR2 YYDKDF (reference sequence). CDR3 coding DNA: TGTGCCACCAGCAGAGACACTACAGGGGTAGCTTTCTTT. Its protein product is CATSRDTTGVAFF.

This chain joins TRBV2 and TRBJ1-6; the D gene is possibly TRBD1 (6 bases). The CDR3 length is 13 residues. Germline-derived CDR1 and CDR2 are SNHLY and FYNNEI. Trimming left V 4 bases short and J 18 bases short, with 19 bases between. CDR3 sequence (DNA): TGTGCCAGCAGTGCACAGGGCCTAAACCTCCCCCACTTT. Translation gives CASSAQGLNLPHF.

This rearrangement joins TRBV28 to TRBJ2-7; 7 bases align to TRBD2. The CDR3 is made up of 15 amino acids. Germline V CDR1 and CDR2: MDHEN, SYDVKM. Trimming removed 7 bases from V and 2 bases from J; junction bases left unmatched: 11. The CDR3 nucleotides read TGTGCCAGCACCTCCCTGGGGCTAGCGGCCTACGAGCAGTACTTC. As protein: CASTSLGLAAYEQYF.

The table lists this clone with a count of one. The V and J genes are TRBV19 and TRBJ2-2, with TRBD2 identical over 7 bases. The trim removed 5 bases at V and 5 bases at J, leaving 5 bases unmatched. The germline V gene has CDR1 LNHDA and CDR2 SQIVND (reference sequence). This CDR3 is built from 14 residues. The CDR3 nucleotides are TGTGCCAGTAGTCGGCGGGGAGGGACCGGGGAGCTGTTTTTT. It specifies CASSRRGGTGELFF.

The rearrangement joins TRBV4-2 to TRBJ2-4; 10 positions agree with TRBD1. Germline lookup yields CDR1 LGHNA and CDR2 YNFKEQ. Germline trimming cut 3 bases from V and 0 bases from J; bases unmatched to any gene: 14. CDR3 length: 20 residues. The CDR3 DNA sequence: TGTGCCAGCAGCCAGGATCGACAGGGGGCTTCGCCTCGAGCCAAAAACATTCAGTACTTC. Residues: CASSQDRQGASPRAKNIQYF.

This clone came up once. CDR3: CASSAGRGLNTEAFF. Here the CDR3 DNA reads TGTGCCAGCAGCGCGGGTAGGGGGTTAAACACTGAAGCTTTCTTT. The rearrangement links TRBV11-1 to TRBJ1-1; D is perhaps TRBD1 (6 bases). CDR1 is SGHAT, CDR2 FQDESV, per germline (reference sequence). V was trimmed by 5 bases and J by 2 bases, leaving 15 bases between them. CDR3 length equals 15 residues. Variable domain in full (rest from reference TRBV11-1 and TRBJ1-1): EAEVAQSPRYKITEKSQAVAFWCDPISGHATLYWYRQILGQGPELLVQFQDESVVDDSQLPKDRFSAERLKGVDSTLKIQPAELGDSAMYLCASSAGRGLNTEAFFGQGTRLTVV.

The V call is TRBV28, the J call TRBJ2-3; D is undetermined. V was pared by 6 bases and J by 3 bases, with 4 bases between. The CDR3 runs 11 residues. Per the germline V gene, CDR1 is MDHEN and CDR2 is SYDVKM. The CDR3 is CASRETDTQYF. The DNA for the CDR3 is TGTGCCAGCAGGGAGACAGATACGCAGTATTTT. Variable domain in full (rest from reference TRBV28 and TRBJ2-3): DVKVTQSSRYLVKRTGEKVFLECVQDMDHENMFWYRQDPGLGLRLIYFSYDVKMKEKGDIPEGYSVSREKKERFSLILESASTNQTSMYLCASRETDTQYFGPGTRLTVL.

The CDR3 region is CASSYYRGYEQYF. For the CDR3, the DNA is TGTGCCAGCAGTTACTACAGGGGATACGAGCAGTACTTC. The V call is TRBV6-6, the J call TRBJ2-7; 7 bases map to TRBD1. Germline V lookup: CDR1 MNHNY, CDR2 SVGAGI (reference sequence). This CDR3 contains 13 residues. J was trimmed by 4 bases and V by 1 base; bases with no gene match: 1.

The rearrangement uses TRBV6-5 and TRBJ2-3; D is perhaps TRBD2 (6 bases). CDR1 MNHEY and CDR2 SVGAGI come from the germline V gene. There are 14 residues in the CDR3. The V end was cut by 0 bases, the J end by 3 bases, with 7 bases between. DNA of the CDR3: TGTGCCAGCAGTTACTCGCGGGAAACAGATACGCAGTATTTT. It specifies CASSYSRETDTQYF.